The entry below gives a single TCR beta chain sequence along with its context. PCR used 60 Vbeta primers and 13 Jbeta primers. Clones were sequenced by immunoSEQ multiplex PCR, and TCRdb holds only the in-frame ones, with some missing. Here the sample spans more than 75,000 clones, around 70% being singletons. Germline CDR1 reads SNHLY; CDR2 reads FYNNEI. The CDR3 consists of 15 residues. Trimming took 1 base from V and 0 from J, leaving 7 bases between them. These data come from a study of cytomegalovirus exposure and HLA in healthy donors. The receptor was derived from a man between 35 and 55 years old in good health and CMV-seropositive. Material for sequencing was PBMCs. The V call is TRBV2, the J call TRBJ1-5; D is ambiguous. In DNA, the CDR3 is TGTGCCAGCAGTGAAGGCTTAGTTAGCAATCAGCCCCAGCATTTT. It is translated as CASSEGLVSNQPQHF.